This T cell receptor beta chain was identified in a study of T cells in Graves' hyperthyroidism and ophthalmopathy. This clonotype was recorded at least ten times. TCR beta CDR3 region amplification was performed from RNA transcripts. In the first-round RT-PCR of the TCR CDR3, the HTBI primer set was used. Using its own MiXCR run on the multiplex PCR reads, TCRdb lists one record per CDR3 protein. The sample lists approximately 620,000 distinct CDR3 sequences, around 15% seen once, with more than 3% in the top ten. This CDR3 is built from 15 residues. The junction had 10 bases not matched to a gene; V was cut back by 7 bases and J by 4 bases. CDR1 is MNHEY, CDR2 SVGEGT, per germline. Inclusion characteristics of ophthalmopathy patients comprised a Clinical Activity Score of at least 3, a NOSPECS grade of at least 4, and duration under 3 months.

V and J are TRBV6-2 or TRBV6-3 and TRBJ1-1; 9 bases are shared with TRBD1. Sequenced: blood. The receptor was derived from a woman in her forties with Graves' ophthalmopathy. DNA for the CDR3: TGTGCCAGCATTGACCCGGGACAGGGACCCACTGAAGCTTTCTTT. It translates to CASIDPGQGPTEAFF.